One sample yielded the 2 T cell receptor beta chains listed below, sequenced in a study of human T cells and chemical hapten exposure. The sample's time point: pre-sensitization, week 0. Treatment in this sample: therapeutic diphenylcyclopropenone sensitization with weekly scalp DPC. TCRdb re-called the RACE reads through MiXCR, storing one row per CDR3 protein. The table records 300,000 to 450,000 distinct CDR3 sequences, around 5.5% of them present only once. The material was whole blood, obtained in connection with sensitization to the hapten diphenylcyclopropenone (DPC). Every receptor here comes from a young woman with alopecia areata. Some clones in this sample may be carry-over from other donors' samples.

This clonotype was picked up many times. The chain joins TRBV29-1 to TRBJ2-6; no clear D. Germline V gives CDR1 SQVTM, CDR2 ANQGSEA. V was pared by 4 bases and J by 0 bases, with 4 bases between. The CDR3 loop spans 13 amino acids. Here the CDR3 reads CSVAVSGANVLTF. CDR3 bases: TGCAGCGTTGCAGTCTCTGGGGCCAACGTCCTGACTTTC.

This clonotype was picked up many times. This chain joins TRBV7-6 and TRBJ2-3; D is ambiguous. The CDR3 is 13 residues long. V lost 5 bases to trimming and J lost 2 bases, with 8 bases between them. The germline V gene has CDR1 SGHVS and CDR2 FNYEAQ. The CDR3 spells CASSREITDTQYF. The CDR3 coding sequence is TGTGCCAGCAGCAGAGAGATCACAGATACGCAGTATTTT.